This note documents a single TCR beta chain sequence. No antigen is known for it. These data originate in a study of T cell responses to AZD1222 COVID-19 vaccine. The germline V gene encodes CDR1 SGHDT and CDR2 YYEEEE. The CDR3 spans 15 residues. With 4 bases removed from V and 7 bases from J, the gap between germline ends came to 17 bases. Only in-frame clones appear in the TCRdb table, and some are missing; sequencing was by immunoSEQ multiplex PCR. The sample shows 140,000 to 150,000 clones, about 81% of them seen only once. Study conclusions and caveats: Spike-wide coverage was observed for vaccine-associated CD4 TCRs, with dominant responses at 160-218 and 743-854. Clonal diversity was possibly underestimated, and the donors were mostly white British, with more females. Only a handful of AZD1222 recipients were seropositive at baseline.

The source is an adult in good health. Sequences were derived from peripheral blood, sampled on day 0 of MenACWY control vaccination. The J gene is TRBJ2-2, the V gene TRBV5-6; D not resolved. CDR3 amino acids: CASSMLAWRGGELFF. CDR3 in DNA: TGTGCCAGCAGCATGTTGGCTTGGCGCGGCGGGGAGCTGTTTTTT.